This passage covers 10 T cell receptor beta chains from one sample sequenced in a study of cytomegalovirus exposure and HLA in healthy donors. The PCR had 60 Vbeta and 13 Jbeta primers. The data were produced by immunoSEQ multiplex PCR, yet TCRdb's version contains in-frame clones alone and is incomplete. The sample has about 88,000 clones; 85% to 90% are singletons. Sequencing was performed on PBMCs. The receptors here all came from a man younger than 35 in good health and CMV-seronegative.

The rearrangement links TRBV27 to TRBJ1-6; no reliable D call. The length of the CDR3 is 13 residues. Trimming took 2 bases from V and 12 from J, leaving 11 bases between them. Germline V gene data show CDR1 as MNHEY and CDR2 as SMNVEV (reference sequence). CDR3 nucleotides: TGTGCCAGCAGTTTACGGACTGGGCGACCCCTCCACTTT. It codes for CASSLRTGRPLHF.

This clone was found once. The chain has TRBV21-1 and TRBJ2-2; TRBD2 was called by the table and not checked on the DNA. TRBV21-1 represents a pseudogene. The CDR3 totals 13 residues. CDR3 sequence: CASGGGSGGELFF. CDR3 DNA: TGTGCCAGTGGTGGCGGGAGTGGCGGGGAGCTGTTTTTT.

This clone was detected only once. The CDR3 DNA sequence: TGTGCCAGCAGCAATCATGTGGGGAGGCAGTATTTT. Its translation is CASSNHVGRQYF. The chain uses TRBV11-2 and TRBJ2-3; TRBD2 is a possible D gene (5 bases). V was trimmed by 5 bases and J by 11 bases, leaving 14 bases between them. The CDR3 is 12 amino acids. The germline V gene has CDR1 SGHAT and CDR2 FQNNGV.

The chain joins TRBV28 to TRBJ2-5; TRBD2 aligns across 8 bases. The J call is in doubt because the DNA end fits TRBJ2-7 better. The length of the CDR3 is 14 residues. The germline V gene has CDR1 MDHEN and CDR2 SYDVKM. The chain's CDR3 is CASRPGGGAYEQYF. In nucleotides, the CDR3 is TGTGCCAGCAGACCCGGGGGGGGTGCTTACGAGCAGTACTTC.

The genes are TRBV7-8 and TRBJ2-5; 10 bases line up with TRBD2. With 9 bases clipped from V and 4 bases from J, the junction kept 11 bases outside the gene matches. Germline CDR1 and CDR2: SGHVS and FQNEAQ. The CDR3 sequence is 15 residues long. The CDR3 loop reads CASLTSRLAGETQYF. As DNA, the CDR3 is TGTGCCAGTCTAACTTCCCGACTAGCGGGAGAGACCCAGTACTTC.

The V and J genes are TRBV4-2 and TRBJ1-1, with TRBD1 identical over 8 bases. In germline, CDR1 is LGHNA, CDR2 YNFKEQ. The CDR3 has 17 residues. The V and J ends lost 0 bases and 0 bases, in that order; junction bases with no gene match: 6. The CDR3 DNA follows: TGTGCCAGCAGCCAAGATTTGAACAGGGGGATGAACACTGAAGCTTTCTTT. Amino acid sequence: CASSQDLNRGMNTEAFF.

This chain connects TRBV19 to TRBJ2-6, with TRBD2 matching over 7 bases. Germline values: CDR1 LNHDA, CDR2 SQIVND (reference sequence). The CDR3 runs 17 residues. The J segment lost 1 base and the V segment lost 7 bases, leaving 10 bases of the junction unmatched. This CDR3 is CASIPRTGGSGANVLTF. The CDR3 DNA is TGTGCCAGTATTCCCCGGACGGGGGGTTCTGGGGCCAACGTCCTGACTTTC.

A few counts support this clone. The chain links TRBV4-2 to TRBJ1-6; a weak D match, TRBD1 (6 bases). Germline CDR1 is LGHNA and CDR2 is YNFKEQ. V was cut by 1 base and J by 6 bases, with 10 bases left in between. This CDR3 comprises 15 residues. CDR3 coding DNA: TGTGCCAGCAGCCAAGGACAGGTAGTTAATTCACCCCTCCACTTT. Translation: CASSQGQVVNSPLHF.

The rearrangement links TRBV6-5 to TRBJ1-2; TRBD1 is a possible D gene (5 bases). Per the germline V gene, CDR1 is MNHEY and CDR2 is SVGAGI. V lost 6 bases to trimming and J lost 7 bases, with 18 bases between them. The CDR3 totals 14 residues. Here the CDR3 DNA reads TGTGCCAGCAGAGGATACAGGACGTCCTCTGGCTACACCTTC. Its protein product is CASRGYRTSSGYTF.

V usage is TRBV25-1 and J usage is TRBJ2-2; the D gene is possibly TRBD2 (6 bases). CDR3 length equals 14 residues. The V end lost 5 bases, the J end lost 5 bases, and 12 bases lay between the germline ends. Germline values: CDR1 MGHDK, CDR2 SYGVNS. The CDR3 DNA reads as TGTGCCAGCAGTAGGGCTGGGAGGACCGGGGAGCTGTTTTTT. As protein: CASSRAGRTGELFF.